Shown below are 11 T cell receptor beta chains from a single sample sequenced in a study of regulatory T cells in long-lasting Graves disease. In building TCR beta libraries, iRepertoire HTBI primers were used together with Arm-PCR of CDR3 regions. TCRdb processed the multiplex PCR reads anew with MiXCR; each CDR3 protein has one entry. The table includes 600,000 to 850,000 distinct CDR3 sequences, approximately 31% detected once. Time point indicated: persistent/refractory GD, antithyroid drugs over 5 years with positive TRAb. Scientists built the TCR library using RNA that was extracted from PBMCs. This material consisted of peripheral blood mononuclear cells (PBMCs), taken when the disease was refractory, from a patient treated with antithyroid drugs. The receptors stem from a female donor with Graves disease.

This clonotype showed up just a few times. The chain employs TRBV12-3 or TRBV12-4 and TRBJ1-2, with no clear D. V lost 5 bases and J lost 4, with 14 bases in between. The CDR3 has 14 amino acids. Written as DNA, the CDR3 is TGTGCCAGCAGTACACTCCAGGCAGCCTATGGCTACACCTTC. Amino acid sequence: CASSTLQAAYGYTF.

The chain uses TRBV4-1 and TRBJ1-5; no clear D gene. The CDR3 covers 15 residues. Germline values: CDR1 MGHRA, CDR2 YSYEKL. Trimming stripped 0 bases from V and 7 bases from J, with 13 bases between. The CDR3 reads CASSQDLTARQPQHF. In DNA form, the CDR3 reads TGCGCCAGCAGCCAAGATCTCACGGCACGCCAGCCCCAGCATTTT.

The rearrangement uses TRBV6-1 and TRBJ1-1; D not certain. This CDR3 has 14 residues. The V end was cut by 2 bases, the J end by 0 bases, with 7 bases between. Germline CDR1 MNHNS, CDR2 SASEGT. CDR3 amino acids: CASSESWVNTEAFF. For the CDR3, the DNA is TGTGCCAGCAGTGAATCGTGGGTGAACACTGAAGCTTTCTTT.

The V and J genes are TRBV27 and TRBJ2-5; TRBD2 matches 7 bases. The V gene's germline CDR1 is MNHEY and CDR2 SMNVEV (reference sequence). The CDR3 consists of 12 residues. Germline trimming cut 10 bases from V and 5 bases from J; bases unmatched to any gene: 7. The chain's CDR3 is CANYWGGETQYF. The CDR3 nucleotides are TGTGCCAACTATTGGGGGGGGGAGACCCAGTACTTC.

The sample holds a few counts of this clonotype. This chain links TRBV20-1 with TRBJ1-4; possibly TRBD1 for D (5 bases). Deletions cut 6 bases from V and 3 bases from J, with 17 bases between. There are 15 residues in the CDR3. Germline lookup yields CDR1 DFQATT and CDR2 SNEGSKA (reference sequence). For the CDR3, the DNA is TGCAGTGCGGTAGGCAGGGCCGCTGCTAATGAAAAACTGTTTTTT. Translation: CSAVGRAAANEKLFF.

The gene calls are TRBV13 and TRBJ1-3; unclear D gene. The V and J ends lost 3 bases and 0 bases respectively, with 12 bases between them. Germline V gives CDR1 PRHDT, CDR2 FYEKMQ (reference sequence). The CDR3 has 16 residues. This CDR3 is CASSLDAGSSGNTIYF. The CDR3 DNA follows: TGTGCCAGCAGCTTGGACGCGGGATCCTCTGGAAACACCATATATTTT. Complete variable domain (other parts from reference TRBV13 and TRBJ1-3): AAGVIQSPRHLIKEKRETATLKCYPIPRHDTVYWYQQGPGQDPQFLISFYEKMQSDKGSIPDRFSAQQFSDYHSELNMSSLELGDSALYFCASSLDAGSSGNTIYFGEGSWLTVV.

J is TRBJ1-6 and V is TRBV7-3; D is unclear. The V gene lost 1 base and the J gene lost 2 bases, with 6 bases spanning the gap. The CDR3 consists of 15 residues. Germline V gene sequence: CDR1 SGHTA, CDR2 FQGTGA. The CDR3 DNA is TGTGCCAGCAGCTTAAGGTCTACCTATAATTCACCCCTCCACTTT. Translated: CASSLRSTYNSPLHF.

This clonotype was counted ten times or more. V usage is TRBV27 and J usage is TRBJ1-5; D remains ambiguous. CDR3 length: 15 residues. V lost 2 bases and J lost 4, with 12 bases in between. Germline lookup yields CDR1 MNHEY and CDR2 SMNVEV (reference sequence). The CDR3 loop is CASSLNLVGNQPQHF. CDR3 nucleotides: TGTGCCAGCAGTTTAAACTTGGTGGGGAATCAGCCCCAGCATTTT.

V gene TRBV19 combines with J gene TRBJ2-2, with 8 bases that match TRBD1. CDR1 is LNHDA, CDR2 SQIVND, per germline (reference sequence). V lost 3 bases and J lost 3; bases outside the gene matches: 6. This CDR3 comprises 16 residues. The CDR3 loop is CASSIPGGTDTGELFF. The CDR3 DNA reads TGTGCCAGTAGTATCCCAGGGGGCACGGACACCGGGGAGCTGTTTTTT.

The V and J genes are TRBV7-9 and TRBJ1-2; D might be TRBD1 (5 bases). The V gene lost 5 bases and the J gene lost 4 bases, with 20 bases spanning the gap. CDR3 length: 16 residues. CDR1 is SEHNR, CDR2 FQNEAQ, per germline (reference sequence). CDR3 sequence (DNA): TGTGCCAGCAGCCAATCCATGACCGGGACTACCTATGGCTACACCTTC. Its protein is CASSQSMTGTTYGYTF.

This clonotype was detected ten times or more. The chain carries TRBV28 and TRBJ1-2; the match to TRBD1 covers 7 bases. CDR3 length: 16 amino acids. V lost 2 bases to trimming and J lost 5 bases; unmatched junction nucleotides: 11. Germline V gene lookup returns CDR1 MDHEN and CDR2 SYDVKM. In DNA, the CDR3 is TGTGCCAGCAGTTTACCTATTGATGGGACAGAATATGGCTACACCTTC. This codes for CASSLPIDGTEYGYTF.